This TCR beta chain was obtained from a study of T cells in localized non-small cell lung cancer. Sequencing was performed with immunoSEQ multiplex PCR; in TCRdb, only in-frame clones are kept and a portion is missing. The sample comprises about 33,000 clones, roughly nine tenths of which are singletons, and around 4.1% rests with the top ten. Findings of the study overall: Greater T cell density in blood accompanied longer overall survival. The appearance of a median roughly 61 of the top 100 tumor clones was seen in adjacent lung.

The CDR3 is 14 amino acids. V lost 3 bases and J 0 bases, leaving 8 bases between the germline ends. CDR1 is LGHNT and CDR2 is FRNRAP in the germline V gene. As regards this clone: Its antigen is still unknown.

Sequencing was performed on peripheral blood, taken before any cancer treatment. The chain uses TRBV12-5 and TRBJ1-1; possibly TRBD1 for D (5 bases). The TCR was taken from a man aged 40 to 69 with stage I lung adenocarcinoma. This CDR3 is CASGFGDLNTEAFF. In DNA, the CDR3 is TGTGCTAGTGGTTTCGGGGACCTGAACACTGAAGCTTTCTTT.